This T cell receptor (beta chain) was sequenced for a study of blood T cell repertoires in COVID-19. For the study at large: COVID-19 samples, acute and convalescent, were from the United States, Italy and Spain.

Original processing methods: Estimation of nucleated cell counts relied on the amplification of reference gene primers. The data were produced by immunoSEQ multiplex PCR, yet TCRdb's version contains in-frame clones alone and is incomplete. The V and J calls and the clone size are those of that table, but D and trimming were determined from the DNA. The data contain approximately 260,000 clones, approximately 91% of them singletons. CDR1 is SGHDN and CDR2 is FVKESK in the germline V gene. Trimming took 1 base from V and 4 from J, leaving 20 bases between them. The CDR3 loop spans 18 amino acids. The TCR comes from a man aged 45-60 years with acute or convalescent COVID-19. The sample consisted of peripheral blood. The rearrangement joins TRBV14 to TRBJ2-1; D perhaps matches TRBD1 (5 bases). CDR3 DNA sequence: TGTGCCAGCAGCCAAGGTATCAGGGATTCATGGCGTTACAATGAGCAGTTCTTC. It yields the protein CASSQGIRDSWRYNEQFF. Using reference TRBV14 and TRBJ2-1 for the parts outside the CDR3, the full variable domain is EAGVTQFPSHSVIEKGQTVTLRCDPISGHDNLYWYRRVMGKEIKFLLHFVKESKQDESGMPNNRFLAERTGGTYSTLKVQPAELEDSGVYFCASSQGIRDSWRYNEQFFGPGTRLTVL.